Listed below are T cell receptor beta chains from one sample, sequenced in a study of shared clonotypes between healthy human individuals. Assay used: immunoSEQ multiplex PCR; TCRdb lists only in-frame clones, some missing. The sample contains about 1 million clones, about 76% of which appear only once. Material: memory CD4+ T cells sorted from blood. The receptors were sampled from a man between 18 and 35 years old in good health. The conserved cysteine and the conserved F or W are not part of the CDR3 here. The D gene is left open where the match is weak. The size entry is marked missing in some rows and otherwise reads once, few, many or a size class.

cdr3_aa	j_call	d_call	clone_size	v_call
ATKSGPTNWELF	TRBJ2-2	.	many	TRBV10-2
ASSSSGDYGYT	TRBJ1-2	.	.	TRBV5-1
SVDPPSGSLETQY	TRBJ2-5	TRBD2	.	TRBV29-1
ASSAARGNQPQH	TRBJ1-5	.	few	TRBV2
AWSVAGGTDTQY	TRBJ2-3	.	.	TRBV30
ASSLKGLFREQF	TRBJ2-1	TRBD2	.	TRBV7-9
ASSLGFPSNEQF	TRBJ2-1	.	.	TRBV11-2
ASSPSGTSGLYEQY	TRBJ2-7	TRBD2	.	TRBV7-8
ASRPRRPLNPSGNTIY	TRBJ1-3	.	.	TRBV27
ASSPNSGTVGETQY	TRBJ2-5	TRBD2	.	TRBV11-2
ASSTTGGLGYT	TRBJ1-2	TRBD1	.	TRBV25-1
ASSSPRLGTIEAF	TRBJ1-1	.	.	TRBV19
ASSALGTASYGYT	TRBJ1-2	TRBD1	.	TRBV9
ASSLLLGSSYNEQF	TRBJ2-1	.	.	TRBV7-9
ASSSGLAGPDEQF	TRBJ2-1	TRBD2	.	TRBV7-2
ASSPQRTQYEQY	TRBJ2-7	.	once	TRBV18
AKTGQVGNIQY	TRBJ2-4	TRBD1	.	TRBV4-3
ASRPPGENIQY	TRBJ2-4	.	.	TRBV6-5
ATSRLAGAFQETQY	TRBJ2-5	TRBD2	.	TRBV15
ASTSTSGSSYEQY	TRBJ2-7	TRBD2	.	TRBV5-1
ASSPGQTYNEQF	TRBJ2-1	TRBD1	.	TRBV19
ASSLEVSNTEAF	TRBJ1-1	.	.	TRBV5-1
ASSPIGGPGRH	TRBJ1-5	.	.	TRBV18
ASSQDNSGYEQY	TRBJ2-7	.	once	TRBV4-3
ASVLGTGANYGYT	TRBJ1-2	TRBD1	.	TRBV6-1
ASSLVSRTGRNGYT	TRBJ1-2	TRBD1	few	TRBV13
SVDLESTDTQY	TRBJ2-3	.	.	TRBV29-1
ASSFDGTPYSNQPQH	TRBJ1-5	.	.	TRBV7-2
ASSNVHEQY	TRBJ2-7	.	.	TRBV6-1
ASSLVGTGTYEQY	TRBJ2-7	TRBD1	.	TRBV5-5
ASSFSGTAQGSPLH	TRBJ1-6	.	.	TRBV5-1
ASSEGAKGTEAF	TRBJ1-1	TRBD1	.	TRBV28
AWILGQGKGSPLH	TRBJ1-6	TRBD1	.	TRBV30
ASSLEGADYGYT	TRBJ1-2	.	.	TRBV27
ASSYSSQSSGNTIY	TRBJ1-3	.	.	TRBV6-5
ASSGGATSTDTQY	TRBJ2-3	.	.	TRBV10-2
ASKLAGFGTQY	TRBJ2-5	TRBD2	.	TRBV19
ASSLSQGARADTQY	TRBJ2-3	TRBD1	.	TRBV27
ASTVTGAYNSPLH	TRBJ1-6	TRBD1	.	TRBV2
ASSSGQYSNEKLF	TRBJ1-4	.	.	TRBV7-9
AWTAGRIQETQY	TRBJ2-5	.	.	TRBV30
GVDPQGETQY	TRBJ2-5	.	.	TRBV29-1
ASSLDTSAKQF	TRBJ2-1	TRBD2	.	TRBV11-2